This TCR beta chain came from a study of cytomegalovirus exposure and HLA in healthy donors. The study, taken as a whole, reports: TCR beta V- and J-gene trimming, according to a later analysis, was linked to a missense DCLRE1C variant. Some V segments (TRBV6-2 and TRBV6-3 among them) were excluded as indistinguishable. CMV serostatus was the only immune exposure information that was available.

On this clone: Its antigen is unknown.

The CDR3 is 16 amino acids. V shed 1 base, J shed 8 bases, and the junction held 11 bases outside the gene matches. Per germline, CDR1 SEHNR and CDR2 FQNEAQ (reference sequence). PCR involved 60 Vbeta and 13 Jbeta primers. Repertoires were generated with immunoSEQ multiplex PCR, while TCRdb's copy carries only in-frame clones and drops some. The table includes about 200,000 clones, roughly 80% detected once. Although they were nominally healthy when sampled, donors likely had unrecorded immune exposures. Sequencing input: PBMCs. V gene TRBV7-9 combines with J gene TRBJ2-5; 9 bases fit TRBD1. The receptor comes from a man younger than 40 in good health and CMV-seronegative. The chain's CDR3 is CASSLVFPGQGATQYF. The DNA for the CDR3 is TGTGCCAGCAGCTTAGTTTTTCCGGGACAGGGAGCTACCCAGTACTTC.